These T cell receptor beta chains were read from a single sample in a study of OX40 agonist ivuxolimab in advanced cancers. Clones were sequenced by immunoSEQ multiplex PCR, and TCRdb holds only the in-frame ones, with some missing. The sample consists of around 100,000 clones, roughly 90% of them appearing once. The sequencing here drew on CD4+ or CD8+ T cells sorted from blood, taken in a trial of the OX40 agonist ivuxolimab. The origin of the receptors is an adult with an advanced solid tumor such as melanoma, head and neck, liver or kidney cancer. Each CDR3 is given with its conserved first and last residue. D genes are given only for firm matches. Clone size appears in some rows only: once, few, many, or a class for an expanded clone.

D gene: TRBD1
CDR3 length: 16
clone size: few
V gene: TRBV7-9
J gene: TRBJ1-2
CDR3 protein: CASSLIGTETIYGYTF
CDR3 DNA: TGTGCCAGCAGCTTAATAGGGACAGAAACGATCTATGGCTACACCTTC

D gene: -
CDR3 length: 15
clone size: -
V gene: TRBV2
J gene: TRBJ2-5
CDR3 protein: CASSARVAPGETQYF
CDR3 DNA: TGTGCCAGCAGTGCTCGGGTCGCCCCGGGGGAGACCCAGTACTTC

D gene: -
CDR3 length: 11
clone size: -
V gene: TRBV30
J gene: TRBJ1-6
CDR3 protein: CAWRSGSPLHF
CDR3 DNA: TGTGCCTGGAGATCAGGCTCACCCCTCCACTTT

D gene: -
CDR3 length: 11
clone size: -
V gene: TRBV10-3
J gene: TRBJ2-5
CDR3 protein: CAISTQETQYF
CDR3 DNA: TGTGCCATCAGTACCCAAGAGACCCAGTACTTC

D gene: -
CDR3 length: 16
clone size: -
V gene: TRBV7-2
J gene: TRBJ2-7
CDR3 protein: CASSQIQGVSRDEQYF
CDR3 DNA: TGTGCCAGCAGCCAGATACAGGGAGTCAGCCGGGACGAGCAGTACTTC

D gene: -
CDR3 length: 16
clone size: -
V gene: TRBV5-1
J gene: TRBJ1-2
CDR3 protein: CASSFSRDGGAYGYTF
CDR3 DNA: TGCGCCAGCAGCTTCTCACGAGACGGAGGAGCCTATGGCTACACCTTC

D gene: -
CDR3 length: 13
clone size: -
V gene: TRBV30
J gene: TRBJ2-7
CDR3 protein: CAWSPSVLREQYF
CDR3 DNA: TGTGCCTGGAGTCCCTCCGTCCTGCGAGAGCAGTACTTC

D gene: -
CDR3 length: 13
clone size: -
V gene: TRBV27
J gene: TRBJ2-1
CDR3 protein: CASSFSSAREQFF
CDR3 DNA: TGTGCCAGCAGTTTCTCTTCGGCCAGGGAGCAGTTCTTC

D gene: -
CDR3 length: 12
clone size: -
V gene: TRBV30
J gene: TRBJ1-1
CDR3 protein: CAWSAENTEAFF
CDR3 DNA: TGTGCCTGGAGTGCCGAGAACACTGAAGCTTTCTTT

D gene: -
CDR3 length: 15
clone size: few
V gene: TRBV28
J gene: TRBJ1-6
CDR3 protein: CASSTHRDLGRSLHF
CDR3 DNA: TGTGCCAGCAGTACCCACAGGGACCTTGGTAGGTCCCTCCACTTT